Listed below are T cell receptor beta chains from one sample, sequenced in a study of T cells in localized non-small cell lung cancer. Sequencing used immunoSEQ multiplex PCR; TCRdb keeps in-frame clones, though not all of them. The sample yields 2,500 to 3,000 clones, around 27% seen once. Source: lung tumor tissue, taken before any cancer treatment. The receptors derive from a female donor of 60 years or more with stage I lung adenocarcinoma. Each CDR3 is given with its conserved first and last residue. Fields, in order: CDR3 length, V gene, D gene, clone size, J gene, CDR3 protein, CDR3 DNA. A D gene is named only where the DNA matches it firmly. Clone size is not always given. Where it is, it says once, few, many or a class for expanded clones.

17	TRBV11-3	NA	few	TRBJ1-1	CASSSRQSQQRLGEAFF	TGTGCCAGCAGCTCGAGACAGTCGCAACAGAGGTTGGGTGAAGCTTTCTTT
12	TRBV6-8	NA	NA	TRBJ1-1	CASRNWNTEAFF	TGTGCCAGCAGGAATTGGAACACTGAAGCTTTCTTT
15	TRBV30	TRBD1	NA	TRBJ2-7	CAWSLPGQGFREQYF	TGTGCCTGGAGTCTCCCGGGACAGGGCTTTCGAGAGCAGTACTTC
12	TRBV6-7	NA	NA	TRBJ2-4	CASGPQGNIQYF	TGTGCCAGCGGGCCCCAGGGGAACATTCAGTACTTC
15	TRBV6-8	TRBD1	NA	TRBJ2-1	CASSYSGQTDNEQFF	TGTGCCAGCAGTTACTCGGGACAGACCGACAATGAGCAGTTCTTC
14	TRBV28	TRBD2	NA	TRBJ2-7	CASRNSGRAYEQYF	TGTGCCAGCAGAAATAGCGGGAGGGCCTACGAGCAGTACTTC
14	TRBV11-3	NA	few	TRBJ2-7	CASSLVQGSGEQYF	TGTGCCAGCAGCTTGGTCCAGGGTTCGGGCGAGCAGTACTTC
16	TRBV19	TRBD2	once	TRBJ2-1	CASKTSGGEIYNEQFF	TGTGCCAGTAAAACTAGCGGGGGAGAGATCTACAATGAGCAGTTCTTC
15	TRBV11-3	TRBD2	medium-sized	TRBJ2-1	CASSFNPGLNNEQFF	TGTGCCAGCAGCTTCAACCCGGGACTAAACAATGAGCAGTTCTTC
15	TRBV28	NA	few	TRBJ2-3	CASSLYRGSTDTQYF	TGTGCCAGCAGTTTGTACCGGGGAAGCACAGATACGCAGTATTTT
18	TRBV7-5	NA	NA	TRBJ1-3	CASSYLTATESSGNTIYF	TGTGCCAGCAGCTACCTGACTGCGACAGAAAGCTCTGGAAACACCATATATTTT
14	TRBV11-3	NA	few	TRBJ2-5	CASSLEGAVETQYF	TGTGCCAGCAGCTTAGAAGGTGCGGTGGAGACCCAGTACTTC
14	TRBV11-3	TRBD1	NA	TRBJ2-7	CASSPLDRGREQYF	TGTGCCAGCAGCCCTCTAGACAGGGGGCGTGAGCAGTACTTC
15	TRBV12-5	TRBD2	NA	TRBJ2-1	CASGSGTSVYNEQFF	TGTGCTAGTGGTTCCGGGACTAGCGTCTACAATGAGCAGTTCTTC
16	TRBV11-3	TRBD1	medium-sized	TRBJ1-1	CASSLVGTGVNTEAFF	TGTGCCAGCAGCTTAGTGGGGACAGGGGTGAACACTGAAGCTTTCTTT
16	TRBV11-3	NA	medium-sized	TRBJ1-2	CASSLSRGGADYGYTF	TGTGCCAGCAGCTTATCACGCGGGGGCGCTGACTATGGCTACACCTTC
14	TRBV28	TRBD1	NA	TRBJ1-5	CASSFGTGNQPQHF	TGTGCCAGCAGTTTTGGGACAGGGAATCAGCCCCAGCATTTT
13	TRBV12-5	NA	NA	TRBJ2-7	CASGLATSSEQYF	TGTGCTAGTGGTTTGGCAACCTCTAGCGAGCAGTACTTC
19	TRBV9	TRBD1	NA	TRBJ2-6	CASSPQMRQGGSGANVLTF	TGTGCCAGCAGCCCTCAAATGAGACAGGGCGGCTCTGGGGCCAACGTCCTGACTTTC
16	TRBV6-8	NA	NA	TRBJ2-3	CASSYEPGISADTQYF	TGTGCCAGCAGTTACGAGCCCGGGATATCCGCAGATACGCAGTATTTT
13	TRBV10-2	NA	NA	TRBJ1-1	CASSGRENTEAFF	TGCGCCAGCAGCGGACGGGAAAACACTGAAGCTTTCTTT
15	TRBV10-2	NA	NA	TRBJ2-1	CASSERAGFRNEQFF	TGCGCCAGCAGTGAGAGAGCGGGCTTTAGGAATGAGCAGTTCTTC
14	TRBV29-1	NA	NA	TRBJ1-1	CSVEDRGGNTEAFF	TGCAGCGTTGAAGATCGGGGCGGTAACACTGAAGCTTTCTTT
16	TRBV11-3	NA	NA	TRBJ2-2	CASSLGVGGSTGELFF	TGTGCCAGCAGCTTAGGTGTCGGAGGGAGCACCGGGGAGCTGTTTTTT
15	TRBV15	TRBD1	few	TRBJ1-6	CATSRGQGAGSPLHF	TGTGCCACCAGCAGGGGACAGGGGGCCGGTTCACCCCTCCACTTT
15	TRBV11-3	NA	few	TRBJ2-3	CASSVSGESTDTQYF	TGTGCCAGCAGCGTGTCAGGGGAAAGCACAGATACGCAGTATTTT
17	TRBV12-2	NA	NA	TRBJ2-6	CASRSTPGGRGANVLTF	TGTGCAAGTCGCTCCACACCGGGGGGGCGTGGGGCCAACGTCCTGACTTTC
13	TRBV29-1	NA	NA	TRBJ2-7	CSVEMPVTYEQYF	TGCAGCGTTGAAATGCCGGTCACCTACGAGCAGTACTTC
15	TRBV5-1	NA	few	TRBJ1-1	CASSLVRVSNTEAFF	TGCGCCAGCAGCTTGGTAAGGGTATCGAACACTGAAGCTTTCTTT
13	TRBV19	NA	NA	TRBJ1-1	CASTDDSSRSAFF	TGTGCCAGTACCGATGACTCGTCCCGGTCGGCTTTCTTT
18	TRBV6-8	TRBD1	few	TRBJ1-5	CASSHRWDRADFNQPQHF	TGTGCCAGCAGCCACCGATGGGACAGGGCTGATTTCAACCAGCCCCAGCATTTT
16	TRBV19	NA	NA	TRBJ1-5	CASRAGTAYSNQPQHF	TGTGCCAGTAGGGCCGGGACCGCATATAGCAATCAGCCCCAGCATTTT
12	TRBV29-1	NA	few	TRBJ1-1	CSVGEQVPEAFF	TGCAGCGTTGGGGAACAGGTTCCTGAAGCTTTCTTT
15	TRBV28	TRBD2	few	TRBJ2-3	CASSGTSGSTDTQYF	TGTGCCAGCAGTGGGACTAGCGGGAGTACAGATACGCAGTATTTT
14	TRBV11-3	TRBD2	NA	TRBJ2-1	CASGPSGTRSEQFF	TGTGCCAGCGGACCTAGCGGAACTCGGTCTGAGCAGTTCTTC
15	TRBV11-3	TRBD1	few	TRBJ1-2	CASSRPDRERYGYTF	TGTGCCAGCAGCCGACCTGACAGGGAGCGATATGGCTACACCTTC
15	TRBV30	NA	NA	TRBJ1-6	CAWRDGRSYNSPLHF	TGTGCCTGGAGGGACGGTCGCTCCTATAATTCACCCCTCCACTTT
12	TRBV29-1	TRBD1	NA	TRBJ2-7	CSVEGAVGEQYF	TGCAGCGTCGAGGGGGCCGTCGGCGAGCAGTACTTC
15	TRBV11-3	NA	few	TRBJ2-7	CASSATRGSFDEQYF	TGTGCCAGCAGCGCTACTAGGGGTTCCTTTGACGAGCAGTACTTC
15	TRBV6-8	NA	NA	TRBJ1-2	CASSNPEGQFYGYTF	TGTGCCAGCAGTAACCCCGAAGGACAGTTCTATGGCTACACCTTC
17	TRBV14	NA	NA	TRBJ2-6	CASSQDLPGTGANVLTF	TGTGCCAGCAGCCAAGATCTTCCAGGGACTGGGGCCAACGTCCTGACTTTC